This T cell receptor (beta chain) was identified during a study of cytomegalovirus exposure and HLA in healthy donors. Overall study results and limits: Generally TCR sequences proved uncommon, though certain public TCRs appeared in numerous donors. Subsequent analysis showed first-cohort TCR clusters tending to co-occur in some 120 validation repertoires. High specificity and sensitivity for cytomegalovirus status were reported for the classifier.

The CDR3 covers 14 residues. The germline V gene has CDR1 SGHNT and CDR2 YYREEE (reference sequence). Germline trimming cut 4 bases from V and 0 bases from J; bases unmatched to any gene: 1. Data came from immunoSEQ multiplex PCR; TCRdb stores just in-frame clones and leaves some out. The repertoire has 250,000 to 300,000 clones, approximately 83% of them found once; the top ten carry roughly 1%. A word on this clone: Its specificity is unknown.

While the first cohort had fewer than 850 subjects, the donors belonged to the separate validation cohort of 100 to 150 subjects. Sequencing was done on a sample of PBMCs. The receptor's source is a young woman in good health and CMV-seronegative. This chain connects TRBV5-4 to TRBJ1-3, with 7 bases lining up with TRBD1. The CDR3: CASSRQGSGNTIYF. In DNA, the CDR3 is TGTGCCAGCAGCCGACAGGGCTCTGGAAACACCATATATTTT.